This passage covers 6 T cell receptor beta chains from one sample sequenced in a study of early T cells in non-severe SARS-CoV-2 infection. TCRdb independently ran MiXCR on the 5' RACE reads; one entry per CDR3 protein. The sample has tens of thousands of distinct CDR3 sequences, around 13% seen once. The specimen sequenced was whole blood. These TCRs come from an adult who was a healthcare worker with PCR-confirmed SARS-CoV-2 infection or an uninfected control (not recorded which).

The chain combines TRBV6-2 or TRBV6-3 with TRBJ2-7; D remains unclear. The ends were cut back, 6 bases at V and 4 bases at J, with 10 bases in the middle. CDR1 MNHEY and CDR2 SVGEGT come from the germline V gene. This CDR3 spans 12 amino acids. The CDR3 nucleotides are TGTGCCAGCAGGGCCTCTTCTTACGAGCAGTACTTC. Encoded protein: CASRASSYEQYF.

This clonotype was seen more than once but under ten times. This rearrangement joins TRBV10-2 to TRBJ2-7; D could derive from TRBD1 or TRBD2 (5 bases each). The CDR3 sequence is 15 residues long. Germline V gene sequence: CDR1 WSHSY, CDR2 SAAADI. Trimming shortened V by 2 bases and J by 2 bases, and 13 bases separated the two germline ends. The CDR3 here is CASSEAGTSTYEQYF. In nucleotides, the CDR3 is TGCGCCAGCAGTGAGGCCGGGACGTCTACCTACGAGCAGTACTTC.

This clonotype has at least ten counts. The chain uses TRBV7-9 and TRBJ1-2; 8 bases line up with TRBD1. The CDR3 spans 15 residues. CDR1 and CDR2 from the germline V gene are SEHNR and FQNEAQ (reference sequence). J was trimmed by 4 bases and V by 3 bases; bases with no gene match: 7. CDR3 DNA sequence: TGTGCCAGCAGCTTTCCCAGGGGGCCTTTCTATGGCTACACCTTC. As protein: CASSFPRGPFYGYTF. The complete variable domain, with remaining parts taken from reference TRBV7-9 and TRBJ1-2, reads DTGVSQNPRHKITKRGQNVTFRCDPISEHNRLYWYRQTLGQGPEFLTYFQNEAQLEKSRLLSDRFSAERPKGSFSTLEIQRTEQGDSAMYLCASSFPRGPFYGYTFGSGTRLTVV.

V and J are TRBV20-1 and TRBJ2-3; 8 bases match TRBD2. Germline V gene sequence: CDR1 DFQATT, CDR2 SNEGSKA (reference sequence). This CDR3 region has 14 residues. Trimming removed 5 bases from V and 0 bases from J; junction bases left unmatched: 4. The CDR3 DNA follows: TGCAGTGCTCTTAGCGGGATTAGCACAGATACGCAGTATTTT. Translated, it gives CSALSGISTDTQYF.

The CDR3, as DNA: TGCGCCAGCAGTGAGTCCGGCTCTGGGGCCAACGTCCTGACTTTC. This codes for CASSESGSGANVLTF. The V call is TRBV10-1, the J call TRBJ2-6; D uncertain. V lost 0 bases to trimming and J lost 0 bases, with 3 bases between them. The CDR3 spans 15 residues. Germline CDR1 is WNHNN and CDR2 is SYGVQD (reference sequence).

This chain joins TRBV30 and TRBJ2-1; 8 bases are a match to TRBD2. After removal of 6 bases from V and 6 bases from J, the junction contained 4 bases not matched to a gene. The germline V gene encodes CDR1 GTSNPN and CDR2 SVGIG (reference sequence). The CDR3 is 12 amino acids. The CDR3 sequence is CACTSGRNEQFF. The CDR3 DNA is TGTGCCTGTACTAGCGGCCGCAATGAGCAGTTCTTC.